The 19 T cell receptor beta chains below were found in one sample sequenced in a study of cytomegalovirus exposure and HLA in healthy donors. The PCR had 60 Vbeta and 13 Jbeta primers. Method: immunoSEQ multiplex PCR; TCRdb's copy keeps in-frame clones and lacks some. The sample holds fewer than 200,000 clones, 81% seen once. Specimen: PBMCs. Source of these receptors: a woman aged 45-65 years in good health and CMV-seronegative.

This chain uses TRBV2 with TRBJ1-1; TRBD1 matches 7 bases. The CDR3 has 17 amino acids. The J segment lost 1 base and the V segment lost 6 bases, leaving 14 bases of the junction unmatched. From germline, CDR1 is SNHLY and CDR2 FYNNEI. The CDR3 DNA reads as TGTGCCAGCAGGGAAAACAGGGGCCTTATCCAGAACACTGAAGCTTTCTTT. Translation: CASRENRGLIQNTEAFF.

The gene calls are TRBV5-1 and TRBJ1-1; D unclear. This CDR3 has 13 amino acids. V was cut by 0 bases and J by 0 bases, with 3 bases left in between. Looked up from germline, CDR1 is SGHRS and CDR2 is YFSETQ. In DNA form, the CDR3 reads TGCGCCAGCAGCTTGGCCGTGAACACTGAAGCTTTCTTT. Amino acids: CASSLAVNTEAFF.

This clone was counted a single time. The chain uses TRBV28 and TRBJ1-2; D perhaps matches TRBD1 (5 bases). The germline CDR1 and CDR2 sequences are MDHEN and SYDVKM. The CDR3 has 14 amino acids. V gave up 6 bases and J gave up 7 bases, with 18 bases separating them. The CDR3 reads CASSPASREGGYTF. Here the CDR3 DNA reads TGTGCCAGCAGCCCGGCATCCAGGGAGGGTGGCTACACCTTC.

The genes are TRBV28 and TRBJ2-7; 8 nucleotides align to TRBD2. Looked up from germline, CDR1 is MDHEN and CDR2 is SYDVKM. The J segment lost 2 bases and the V segment lost 7 bases, leaving 7 bases of the junction unmatched. CDR3 length: 14 amino acids. CDR3 coding DNA: TGTGCCAGCAACACCCCCGGGAGGGCCTACGAGCAGTACTTC. Residues: CASNTPGRAYEQYF.

J is TRBJ2-2 and V is TRBV7-9; 8 bases map to TRBD2. The CDR3 runs 14 residues. Losses at the gene ends were 5 bases for V and 9 bases for J; bases not matched to a gene: 8. The germline V gene has CDR1 SEHNR and CDR2 FQNEAQ (reference sequence). The CDR3 spells CASSDSGANRELFF. CDR3 DNA sequence: TGTGCCAGCAGCGATAGCGGGGCTAACCGGGAGCTGTTTTTT. Filled out from reference TRBV7-9 and TRBJ2-2, the complete variable domain reads DTGVSQNPRHKITKRGQNVTFRCDPISEHNRLYWYRQTLGQGPEFLTYFQNEAQLEKSRLLSDRFSAERPKGSFSTLEIQRTEQGDSAMYLCASSDSGANRELFFGEGSRLTVL.

About this clone itself: One end of the junction fails to match germline, which may point to a read error. The rearrangement uses TRBV7-9 and TRBJ1-4; D is unresolved. The CDR3 covers 12 residues. Per the germline V gene, CDR1 is SEHNR and CDR2 is FQNEAQ (reference sequence). The CDR3 region has the DNA TGTTCCAGCAGCTTAGGTAGTGAAAAACTGTTTTTT. Translation: CSSSLGSEKLFF.

V and J are TRBV27 and TRBJ1-2; 8 nucleotides agree with TRBD1. This CDR3 is 14 amino acids long. Germline values: CDR1 MNHEY, CDR2 SMNVEV (reference sequence). Losses at the gene ends were 6 bases for V and 3 bases for J; bases not matched to a gene: 6. CDR3 sequence (DNA): TGTGCCAGCAGCTCCCTACAGGGGGACTATGGCTACACCTTC. As protein: CASSSLQGDYGYTF.

The genes are TRBV7-8 and TRBJ2-7, with D perhaps matching TRBD2 (6 bases). Germline V lookup: CDR1 SGHVS, CDR2 FQNEAQ. V was pared by 0 bases and J by 0 bases, with 9 bases between. This CDR3 contains 15 residues. The CDR3 DNA reads as TGTGCCAGCAGCTTAGCACGGGGGAGCTCCTACGAGCAGTACTTC. Its translation is CASSLARGSSYEQYF.

The rearrangement uses TRBV11-2 and TRBJ2-1; D gene unclear. V gave up 3 bases and J gave up 5 bases, with 2 bases separating them. Germline V gene sequence: CDR1 SGHAT, CDR2 FQNNGV. The CDR3 covers 11 residues. The CDR3 here is CASSFNNEQFF. The CDR3 DNA reads TGTGCCAGCAGCTTTAACAATGAGCAGTTCTTC. Full variable domain (remainder filled in from reference TRBV11-2 and TRBJ2-1): EAGVAQSPRYKIIEKRQSVAFWCNPISGHATLYWYQQILGQGPKLLIQFQNNGVVDDSQLPKDRFSAERLKGVDSTLKIQPAKLEDSAVYLCASSFNNEQFFGPGTRLTVL.

This chain connects TRBV7-9 to TRBJ2-2; possible D gene TRBD1, 6 bases. The V gene lost 4 bases and the J gene lost 8 bases, with 26 bases spanning the gap. There are 18 residues in the CDR3. Germline V lookup: CDR1 SEHNR, CDR2 FQNEAQ (reference sequence). This chain's CDR3 is CASSSKPSYREFLGELFF. CDR3 DNA sequence: TGTGCCAGCAGCTCCAAACCCTCCTACAGGGAATTTTTGGGGGAGCTGTTTTTT.

The chain is built from TRBV7-3 and TRBJ2-2, with D possibly TRBD1 on 6 matching bases. The ends were cut back, 1 base at V and 0 bases at J, with 12 bases in the middle. Germline lookup yields CDR1 SGHTA and CDR2 FQGTGA. The CDR3 spans 17 residues. CDR3 residues: CASSLSGRGTNTGELFF. The CDR3, as DNA: TGTGCCAGCAGCTTAAGCGGCAGGGGTACGAACACCGGGGAGCTGTTTTTT.

The chain links TRBV7-9 to TRBJ2-7; 7 bases align to TRBD1. Trimming removed 1 base from V and 0 bases from J; junction bases left unmatched: 0. Germline-derived CDR1 and CDR2 are SEHNR and FQNEAQ (reference sequence). CDR3 size: 14 residues. The CDR3 DNA reads as TGTGCCAGCAGCTTAGGGGACAGCTCCTACGAGCAGTACTTC. It translates to CASSLGDSSYEQYF. Supplemented by reference TRBV7-9 and TRBJ2-7, the full variable domain reads DTGVSQNPRHKITKRGQNVTFRCDPISEHNRLYWYRQTLGQGPEFLTYFQNEAQLEKSRLLSDRFSAERPKGSFSTLEIQRTEQGDSAMYLCASSLGDSSYEQYFGPGTRLTVT.

The chain joins TRBV11-2 to TRBJ1-4, with 10 bases that match TRBD1. Looked up from germline, CDR1 is SGHAT and CDR2 is FQNNGV. V dropped 1 base and J dropped 5; count of bases not matched to a gene: 7. CDR3 length: 17 amino acids. The CDR3 DNA reads TGTGCCAGCAGCTTAGGCCCTCCGGGACAGGGGAATGAAAAACTGTTTTTT. Translated, it gives CASSLGPPGQGNEKLFF.

This rearrangement joins TRBV7-8 to TRBJ1-3; TRBD1 is a possible D gene (5 bases). The V gene's germline CDR1 is SGHVS and CDR2 FQNEAQ. The germline V and J ends were trimmed by 5 bases and 1 base, with 18 bases remaining between them. CDR3 length equals 17 residues. In DNA form, the CDR3 reads TGTGCCAGCAGCCATACGATAGGGGTCATTTCTGGAAACACCATATATTTT. Protein sequence: CASSHTIGVISGNTIYF.

The chain employs TRBV7-2 and TRBJ2-2; 12 bases are shared with TRBD1. Germline CDR1 SGHTA, CDR2 FQGNSA. J lost 2 bases, V lost 2 bases, and 3 bases had no gene match. The CDR3 is 17 residues long. CDR3 in amino acids: CASSLWGQGANTGELFF. The CDR3 DNA reads as TGTGCCAGCAGCTTATGGGGACAGGGGGCTAACACCGGGGAGCTGTTTTTT.

This rearrangement joins TRBV7-8 to TRBJ2-7; 7 bases are a match to TRBD1. The J segment lost 5 bases and the V segment lost 5 bases, leaving 9 bases of the junction unmatched. The length of the CDR3 is 14 residues. The germline V gene encodes CDR1 SGHVS and CDR2 FQNEAQ. CDR3 nucleotides: TGTGCCAGCAGCGCTGCAACAGGGGTAAACGAGCAGTACTTC. Translating it yields CASSAATGVNEQYF.

The V call is TRBV9, the J call TRBJ1-6; no firm D call. Germline CDR1 SGDLS, CDR2 YYNGEE. Trimming left V 4 bases short and J 8 bases short, with 22 bases between. CDR3 length equals 17 residues. CDR3 nucleotide sequence: TGTGCCAGCAGCACAACCGGGATAATGGGTTCCGATTCACCCCTCCACTTT. Translating it yields CASSTTGIMGSDSPLHF.

The chain couples TRBV9 to TRBJ2-2, with 9 bases fitting TRBD1. The trim removed 3 bases at V and 8 bases at J, leaving 8 bases unmatched. The germline V gene has CDR1 SGDLS and CDR2 YYNGEE. The CDR3 is made up of 15 amino acids. The CDR3 nucleotides are TGTGCCAGCAGCGGCCGGGACAGGGAAATAGGGGAGCTGTTTTTT. This translates into CASSGRDREIGELFF.

V is TRBV19 and J is TRBJ1-5; no clear D. The CDR3 totals 14 residues. V dropped 5 bases and J dropped 3 bases, with 11 bases sitting between them. Per the germline V gene, CDR1 is LNHDA and CDR2 is SQIVND (reference sequence). The CDR3 DNA is TGTGCCAGTAGTGTAACGGGTGACAATCAGCCCCAGCATTTT. It is translated as CASSVTGDNQPQHF.